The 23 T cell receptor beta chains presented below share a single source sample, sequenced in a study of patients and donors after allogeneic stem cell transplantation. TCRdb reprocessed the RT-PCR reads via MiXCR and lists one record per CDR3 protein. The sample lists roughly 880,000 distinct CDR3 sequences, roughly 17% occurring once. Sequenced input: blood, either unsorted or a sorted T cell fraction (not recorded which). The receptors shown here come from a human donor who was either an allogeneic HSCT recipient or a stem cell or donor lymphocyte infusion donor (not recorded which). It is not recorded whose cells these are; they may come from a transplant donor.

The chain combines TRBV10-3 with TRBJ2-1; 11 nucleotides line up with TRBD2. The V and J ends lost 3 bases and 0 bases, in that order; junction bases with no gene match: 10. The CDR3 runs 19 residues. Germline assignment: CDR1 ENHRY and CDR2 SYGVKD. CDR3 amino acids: CAISDTGTSGKYSYNEQFF. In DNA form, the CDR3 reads TGTGCCATCAGTGACACCGGGACTAGCGGTAAATACTCCTACAATGAGCAGTTCTTC.

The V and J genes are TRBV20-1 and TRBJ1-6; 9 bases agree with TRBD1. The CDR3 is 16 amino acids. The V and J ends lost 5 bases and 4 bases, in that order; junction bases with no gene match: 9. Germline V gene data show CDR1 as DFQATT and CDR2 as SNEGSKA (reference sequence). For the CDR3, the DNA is TGCAGTGCTCTTGCTACAGGGGGCCAATATAATTCACCCCTCCACTTT. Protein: CSALATGGQYNSPLHF.

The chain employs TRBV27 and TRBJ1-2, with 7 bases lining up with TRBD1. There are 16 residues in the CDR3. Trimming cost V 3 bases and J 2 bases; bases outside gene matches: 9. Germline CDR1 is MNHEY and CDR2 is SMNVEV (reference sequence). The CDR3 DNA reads TGTGCCAGCAGTTTCCTAGTCAGGGGGTCCAACTATGGCTACACCTTC. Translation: CASSFLVRGSNYGYTF.

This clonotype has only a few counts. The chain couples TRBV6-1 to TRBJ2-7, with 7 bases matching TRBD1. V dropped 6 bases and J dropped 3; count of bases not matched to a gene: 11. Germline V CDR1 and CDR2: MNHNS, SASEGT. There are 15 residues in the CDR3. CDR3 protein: CASSPPLTGSYEQYF. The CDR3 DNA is TGTGCCAGCAGCCCCCCCCTGACAGGGAGCTACGAGCAGTACTTC.

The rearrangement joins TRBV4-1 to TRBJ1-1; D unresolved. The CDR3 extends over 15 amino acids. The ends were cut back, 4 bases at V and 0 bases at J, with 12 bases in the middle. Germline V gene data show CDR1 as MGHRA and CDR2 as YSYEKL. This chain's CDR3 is CASSPIGRLNTEAFF. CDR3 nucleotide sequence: TGCGCCAGCAGCCCGATCGGACGGTTGAACACTGAAGCTTTCTTT.

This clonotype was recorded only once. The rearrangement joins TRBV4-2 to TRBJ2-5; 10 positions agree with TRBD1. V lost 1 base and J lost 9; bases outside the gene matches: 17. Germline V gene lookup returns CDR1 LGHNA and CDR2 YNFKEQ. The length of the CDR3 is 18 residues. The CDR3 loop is CASSQAIGQGGTNSAQYF. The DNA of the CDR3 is TGTGCCAGCAGCCAAGCAATAGGACAGGGGGGGACTAATTCGGCCCAGTACTTC.

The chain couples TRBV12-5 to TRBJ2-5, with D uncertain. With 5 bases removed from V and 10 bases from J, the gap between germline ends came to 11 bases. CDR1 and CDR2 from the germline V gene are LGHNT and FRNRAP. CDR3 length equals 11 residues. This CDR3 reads CASGTKGIQYF. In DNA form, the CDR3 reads TGTGCTAGTGGTACTAAGGGAATCCAGTACTTC. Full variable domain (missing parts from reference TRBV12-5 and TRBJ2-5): DARVTQTPRHKVTEMGQEVTMRCQPILGHNTVFWYRQTMMQGLELLAYFRNRAPLDDSGMPKDRFSAEMPDATLATLKIQPSEPRDSAVYFCASGTKGIQYFGPGTRLLVL.

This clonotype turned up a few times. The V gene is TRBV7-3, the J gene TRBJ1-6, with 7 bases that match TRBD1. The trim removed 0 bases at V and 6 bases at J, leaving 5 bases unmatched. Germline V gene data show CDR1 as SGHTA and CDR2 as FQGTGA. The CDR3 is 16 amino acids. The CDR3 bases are TGTGCCAGCAGCTTAACGGCCAGGGGGGTTAATTCACCCCTCCACTTT. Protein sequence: CASSLTARGVNSPLHF.

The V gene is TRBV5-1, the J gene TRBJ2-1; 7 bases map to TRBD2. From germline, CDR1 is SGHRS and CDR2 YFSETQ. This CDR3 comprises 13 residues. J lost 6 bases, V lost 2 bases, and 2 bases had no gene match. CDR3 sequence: CASSLPSGNEQFF. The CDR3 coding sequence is TGCGCCAGCAGCTTACCTAGCGGCAATGAGCAGTTCTTC.

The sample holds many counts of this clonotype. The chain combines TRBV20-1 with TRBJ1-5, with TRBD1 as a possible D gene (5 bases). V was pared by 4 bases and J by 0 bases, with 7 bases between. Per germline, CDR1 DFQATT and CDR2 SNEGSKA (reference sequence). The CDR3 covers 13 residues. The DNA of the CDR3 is TGCAGTGCTAAGGACAATAGCAATCAGCCCCAGCATTTT. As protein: CSAKDNSNQPQHF.

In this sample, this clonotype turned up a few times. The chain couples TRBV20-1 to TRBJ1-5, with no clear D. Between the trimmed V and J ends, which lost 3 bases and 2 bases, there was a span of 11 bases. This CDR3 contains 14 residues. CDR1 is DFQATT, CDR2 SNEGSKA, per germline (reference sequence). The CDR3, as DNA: TGCAGTGCTAGTGGGGAGGGAGGCAATCAGCCCCAGCATTTT. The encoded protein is CSASGEGGNQPQHF.

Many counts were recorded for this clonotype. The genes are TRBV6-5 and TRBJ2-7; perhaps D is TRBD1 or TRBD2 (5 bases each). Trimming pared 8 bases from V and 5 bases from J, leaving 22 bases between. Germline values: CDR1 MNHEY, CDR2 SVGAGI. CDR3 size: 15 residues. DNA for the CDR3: TGTGCCAGCGGTTCCCGCTCCGGGGCCACTGACGAGCAGTACTTC. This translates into CASGSRSGATDEQYF.

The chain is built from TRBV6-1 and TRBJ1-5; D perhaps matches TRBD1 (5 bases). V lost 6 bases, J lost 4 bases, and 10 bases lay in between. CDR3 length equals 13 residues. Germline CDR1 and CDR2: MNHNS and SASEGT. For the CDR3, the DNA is TGTGCCAGCAGGCGACAGCCTAATCAGCCCCAGCATTTT. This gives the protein CASRRQPNQPQHF.

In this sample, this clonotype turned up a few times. The CDR3 nucleotides read TGTGCCAGCACCGGGGACAGCACCTACGAGCAGTACTTC. This sequence encodes CASTGDSTYEQYF. J is TRBJ2-7 and V is TRBV25-1, with 7 bases matching TRBD1. Germline V gene data show CDR1 as MGHDK and CDR2 as SYGVNS. V was pared by 7 bases and J by 2 bases, with 5 bases of the junction left unmatched. The CDR3 sequence is 13 residues long.

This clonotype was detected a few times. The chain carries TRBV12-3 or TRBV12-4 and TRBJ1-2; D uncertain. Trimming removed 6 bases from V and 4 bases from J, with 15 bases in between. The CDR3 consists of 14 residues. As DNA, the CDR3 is TGTGCCAGCAGAAGAAAAGGGCTCGGCTATGGCTACACCTTC. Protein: CASRRKGLGYGYTF.

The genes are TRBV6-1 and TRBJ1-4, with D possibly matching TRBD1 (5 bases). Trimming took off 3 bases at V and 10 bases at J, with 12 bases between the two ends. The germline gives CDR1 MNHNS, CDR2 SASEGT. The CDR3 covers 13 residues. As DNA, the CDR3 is TGTGCCAGCAGTGATGGGCAGGGAGCAAAACTGTTTTTT. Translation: CASSDGQGAKLFF.

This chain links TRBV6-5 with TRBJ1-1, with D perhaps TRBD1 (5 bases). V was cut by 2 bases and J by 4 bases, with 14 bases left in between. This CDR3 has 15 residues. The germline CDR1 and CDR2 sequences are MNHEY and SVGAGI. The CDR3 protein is CASSYEVRGGTEAFF. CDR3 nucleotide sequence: TGTGCCAGCAGTTACGAGGTCCGGGGGGGCACTGAAGCTTTCTTT.

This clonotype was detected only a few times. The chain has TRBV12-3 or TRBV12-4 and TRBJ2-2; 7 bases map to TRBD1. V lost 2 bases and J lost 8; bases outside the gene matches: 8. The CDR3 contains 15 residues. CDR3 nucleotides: TGTGCCAGCAGTTTATCCGGGACAGCAAGGGGGGAGCTGTTTTTT. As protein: CASSLSGTARGELFF.

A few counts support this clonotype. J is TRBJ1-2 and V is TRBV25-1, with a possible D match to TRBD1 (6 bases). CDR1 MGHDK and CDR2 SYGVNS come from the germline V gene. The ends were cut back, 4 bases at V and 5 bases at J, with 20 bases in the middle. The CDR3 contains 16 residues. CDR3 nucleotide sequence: TGTGCCAGCAGTGCAAGACAGGCCGTGGGCGTTTATGGCTACACCTTC. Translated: CASSARQAVGVYGYTF.

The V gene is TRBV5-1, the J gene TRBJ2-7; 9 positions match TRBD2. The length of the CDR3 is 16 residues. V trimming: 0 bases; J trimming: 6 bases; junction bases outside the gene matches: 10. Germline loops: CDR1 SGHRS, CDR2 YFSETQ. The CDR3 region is CASSLGTSGRRPEQYF. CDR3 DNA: TGCGCCAGCAGCTTGGGTACGAGCGGGAGGCGTCCCGAGCAGTACTTC. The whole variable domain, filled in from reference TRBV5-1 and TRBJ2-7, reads KAGVTQTPRYLIKTRGQQVTLSCSPISGHRSVSWYQQTPGQGLQFLFEYFSETQRNKGNFPGRFSGRQFSNSRSEMNVSTLELGDSALYLCASSLGTSGRRPEQYFGPGTRLTVT.

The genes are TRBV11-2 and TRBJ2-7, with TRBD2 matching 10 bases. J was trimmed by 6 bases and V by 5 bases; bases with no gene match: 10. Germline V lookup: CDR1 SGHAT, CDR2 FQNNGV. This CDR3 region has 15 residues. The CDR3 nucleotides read TGTGCCAGCAGCATCAAGCGGGGGGGCCCTCCCGAGCAGTACTTC. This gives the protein CASSIKRGGPPEQYF.

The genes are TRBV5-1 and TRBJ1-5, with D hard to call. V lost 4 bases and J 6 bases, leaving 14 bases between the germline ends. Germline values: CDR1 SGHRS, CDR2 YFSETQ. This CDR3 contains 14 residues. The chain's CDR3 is CASSGSKSGQPQHF. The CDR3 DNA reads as TGCGCCAGCAGCGGATCCAAGTCCGGTCAGCCCCAGCATTTT. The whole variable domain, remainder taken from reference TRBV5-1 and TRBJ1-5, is KAGVTQTPRYLIKTRGQQVTLSCSPISGHRSVSWYQQTPGQGLQFLFEYFSETQRNKGNFPGRFSGRQFSNSRSEMNVSTLELGDSALYLCASSGSKSGQPQHFGDGTRLSIL.

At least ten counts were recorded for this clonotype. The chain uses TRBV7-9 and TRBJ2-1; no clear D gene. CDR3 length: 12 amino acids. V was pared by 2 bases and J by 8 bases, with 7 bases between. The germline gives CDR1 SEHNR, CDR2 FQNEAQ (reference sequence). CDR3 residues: CASSLSGDEQFF. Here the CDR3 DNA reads TGTGCCAGCAGCTTAAGTGGGGATGAGCAGTTCTTC.